The 5 T cell receptor beta chains below all came from one sample that was sequenced in a study of T-cell memory formation after mild COVID-19. TCRdb independently ran MiXCR on the 5' RACE reads; one entry per CDR3 protein. The data hold 68,000 or so distinct CDR3 sequences, with roughly 17% observed a single time. Source material: PBMCs or a T cell subset sorted from them (not recorded which). The receptors come from an adult woman who had mild COVID-19 (a few samples of this study predate the infection). Cell type and time point are not known.

The chain has TRBV19 and TRBJ2-5, with D possibly matching TRBD2 (6 bases). Germline loops: CDR1 LNHDA, CDR2 SQIVND (reference sequence). The CDR3 is 17 amino acids. V shed 1 base and J shed 5 bases, with 20 bases lying between them. CDR3 amino acids: CASSIGPSGPDVETQYF. The CDR3 coding sequence is TGTGCCAGTAGTATAGGACCCAGCGGGCCTGATGTGGAGACCCAGTACTTC.

This clonotype was recorded a few times. This chain connects TRBV6-5 to TRBJ2-7; tentative D call: TRBD2 (6 bases). This CDR3 is 14 amino acids long. Germline CDR1 MNHEY, CDR2 SVGAGI. Deletions cut 0 bases from V and 3 bases from J, with 9 bases between. CDR3 residues: CASSYSGGNYEQYF. For the CDR3, the DNA is TGTGCCAGCAGTTACTCTGGCGGGAACTACGAGCAGTACTTC.

This clonotype came up a few times. V gene TRBV7-2 combines with J gene TRBJ2-5, with a tentative D call TRBD2 (6 bases). The CDR3 has 10 amino acids. In germline, CDR1 is SGHTA, CDR2 FQGNSA. V gave up 8 bases and J gave up 5 bases, with 6 bases separating them. DNA of the CDR3: TGTGCCAGCGCGGGGGAGACCCAGTACTTC. Encoded protein: CASAGETQYF.

The table lists this clonotype with a few counts. This chain joins TRBV7-2 and TRBJ2-3; D remains unclear. Per the germline V gene, CDR1 is SGHTA and CDR2 is FQGNSA. The CDR3 runs to 14 residues. V was cut by 3 bases and J by 2 bases, with 9 bases left in between. The chain's CDR3 is CASSFPIFTDTQYF. In DNA, the CDR3 is TGTGCCAGCAGCTTCCCGATTTTCACAGATACGCAGTATTTT.

This clonotype has only a few counts. The rearrangement joins TRBV5-1 to TRBJ2-7; TRBD1 is a possible D gene (5 bases). Trimming cost V 0 bases and J 2 bases, with 9 bases left between them. The CDR3 is 14 amino acids. The germline CDR1 and CDR2 sequences are SGHRS and YFSETQ. The CDR3 DNA reads as TGCGCCAGCAGCTTGGAGTTAGGGGCCTACGAGCAGTACTTC. Protein product: CASSLELGAYEQYF. The whole variable domain, filled in from reference TRBV5-1 and TRBJ2-7, reads KAGVTQTPRYLIKTRGQQVTLSCSPISGHRSVSWYQQTPGQGLQFLFEYFSETQRNKGNFPGRFSGRQFSNSRSEMNVSTLELGDSALYLCASSLELGAYEQYFGPGTRLTVT.